These T cell receptor beta chains were read from a single sample in a study of blood T cell repertoires in COVID-19. The table came from immunoSEQ multiplex PCR; TCRdb's copy has only in-frame clones and leaves some out. The profile covers 100,000 or so clones, with approximately 91% appearing a single time and roughly 6.5% taken by the ten largest. The sample taken for sequencing was peripheral blood. These TCRs come from a woman in her sixties with acute or convalescent COVID-19. The CDR3 runs from the conserved cysteine through the conserved F or W. D genes are given only for firm matches. Only some rows state a clone size, as once, few, many or a class for expanded clones.

TRBD1	-	TRBV19	TRBJ1-2	TGTGCCAGTAGTCCAGGACAGGCGACGAACTATGGCTACACCTTC	CASSPGQATNYGYTF
-	-	TRBV5-1	TRBJ2-1	TGCGCCAGCAGCGCTCTAGATAAGGATGAGCAGTTCTTC	CASSALDKDEQFF
-	-	TRBV27	TRBJ1-2	TGTGCCAGCAGTCCCCGCCAGGGGAGAGGCTACACCTTC	CASSPRQGRGYTF
-	-	TRBV5-4	TRBJ2-1	TGTGCCAGCAGCGCCCTAGGGGCGTACAATGAGCAGTTCTTC	CASSALGAYNEQFF
-	-	TRBV11-1	TRBJ2-1	TGTGCCAGCAGCTTGGAGTCGAGGTCGGAGCAGTTCTTC	CASSLESRSEQFF
TRBD2	-	TRBV19	TRBJ2-7	TGTGCCAGTAGTCGATTAGCGGGAGGACGTGAGGAGCAGTACTTC	CASSRLAGGREEQYF
TRBD2	-	TRBV12-3/TRBV12-4	TRBJ2-2	TGTGCCAGCAGGACGGGGGGCACCGGGGAGCTGTTTTTT	CASRTGGTGELFF
TRBD1	-	TRBV9	TRBJ1-6	TGTGCCAGCAGCGCGGGACAGTATAATTCACCCCTCCACTTT	CASSAGQYNSPLHF
-	few	TRBV4-1	TRBJ2-2	TGCGCCAGCAGCCAACTGATTCGGACATATACCGGGGAGCTGTTTTTT	CASSQLIRTYTGELFF
-	-	TRBV6-5	TRBJ1-3	TGTGCCAGCAGTTTGGGGCTACTCTCTGGAAACACCATATATTTT	CASSLGLLSGNTIYF
TRBD1	-	TRBV27	TRBJ1-2	TGTGCCAGCAGTTTAAGGCCTGGGACAGGGGGCGGTGGCTATGGCTACACCTTC	CASSLRPGTGGGGYGYTF
-	-	TRBV28	TRBJ2-5	TGTGCCAGCAGTTTCTTAGGAGGGGGGGCGGAGACCCAGTACTTC	CASSFLGGGAETQYF
-	few	TRBV14	TRBJ1-1	TGTGCCAGCAGCCAAACAGGGTTCACTGAAGCTTTCTTT	CASSQTGFTEAFF
TRBD2	-	TRBV4-1	TRBJ2-1	TGCGCCAGCAGCCAAGATGCTAGCGGGAGGGCGTATGAGCAGTTCTTC	CASSQDASGRAYEQFF
-	-	TRBV6-1	TRBJ2-2	TGTGCCAGCAGTGAATTCTGGGCGGGGACCACCGGGGAGCTGTTTTTT	CASSEFWAGTTGELFF
-	-	TRBV4-1	TRBJ1-5	TGCGCCAGCAGCCCGGGGGGCCAGCCCCAGCATTTT	CASSPGGQPQHF
-	-	TRBV27	TRBJ1-5	TGTGCCAGCAGTTTTGGGGGGGGCGGTATGAGCAATCAGCCCCAGCATTTT	CASSFGGGGMSNQPQHF
TRBD2	-	TRBV30	TRBJ2-3	TGTGCCTGGGGCCCTGGGACTAGCGGGAAGATGCAGTATTTT	CAWGPGTSGKMQYF
TRBD1	-	TRBV3-1/TRBV3-2	TRBJ1-3	TGTGCCAGCAGCCGGGACAGGGGGCCCCTGCTCTCTGGAAACACCATATATTTT	CASSRDRGPLLSGNTIYF
TRBD1	once	TRBV3-1/TRBV3-2	TRBJ1-2	TGTGCCAGCAGCCCAGGAACAGGGGGCAGCTATGGCTACACCTTC	CASSPGTGGSYGYTF
TRBD1	-	TRBV9	TRBJ1-1	TGTGCCAGCAGCGTTGGGACAGCGAACACTGAAGCTTTCTTT	CASSVGTANTEAFF
TRBD2	-	TRBV20-1	TRBJ2-4	TGCAGTGCTAGTATCGGGAGGGCGGAAAACATTCAGTACTTC	CSASIGRAENIQYF
-	once	TRBV19	TRBJ1-3	TGTGCCAGTGACCCCGGCGGAGCGCGAGGAAACACCATATATTTT	CASDPGGARGNTIYF
TRBD2	-	TRBV6-5	TRBJ2-2	TGTGCCAGCAGTACCAGCGGGAATCACGGGGAGCTGTTTTTT	CASSTSGNHGELFF
TRBD2	-	TRBV13	TRBJ2-3	TGTGCCAGCAAACCGGGACTAGCGGGAGGACCTTACACAGATACGCAGTATTTT	CASKPGLAGGPYTDTQYF
TRBD2	-	TRBV7-9	TRBJ2-5	TGTGCCAGCAGCCTGACTAGCGGGAGGCGAGTGGAGACCCAGTACTTC	CASSLTSGRRVETQYF
-	-	TRBV5-1	TRBJ2-6	TGCGCCAGCCTCCGGGACTCAAGTTCTGGGGCCAACGTCCTGACTTTC	CASLRDSSSGANVLTF
-	-	TRBV5-1	TRBJ2-7	TGCGCCAGCAGCCCGGGGGACTTCTACGAGCAGTACTTC	CASSPGDFYEQYF
-	-	TRBV19	TRBJ1-5	TGTGCCAGAACCAAGGACTATAGCAATCAGCCCCAGCATTTT	CARTKDYSNQPQHF
-	once	TRBV6-1	TRBJ1-2	TGTGCCAGCAGTGAAGACAGCATCTATGGCTACACCTTC	CASSEDSIYGYTF
TRBD2	-	TRBV10-2	TRBJ2-6	TGCGCCAGCAGTCCGGGACTAGCGGGAGCTGGGGCCAACGTCCTGACTTTC	CASSPGLAGAGANVLTF
TRBD1	-	TRBV14	TRBJ2-6	TGTGCCAGCAGCCAAGCAAGGGGGCTCGGGGCCAACGTCCTGACTTTC	CASSQARGLGANVLTF
TRBD2	-	TRBV18	TRBJ2-1	TGTGCCAGCTCACCTCCGGGACTAGCGGGAGGCCTAACCGGAAAGCAGTTCTTC	CASSPPGLAGGLTGKQFF
TRBD2	-	TRBV19	TRBJ2-3	TGTGCCAGTAGTCCAGGGACTAGCAAAGTCGCACAGTATTTT	CASSPGTSKVAQYF